The rows below give T cell receptor beta chains drawn from one sample of a study of blood T cell repertoires in COVID-19. Here immunoSEQ multiplex PCR was the method, and the copy in TCRdb shows in-frame clones only, minus some. The sample consists of 150,000 or so clones, more than 75% of them appearing once. The sample comprised peripheral blood. These TCRs come from a man in his sixties with active or convalescent COVID-19. Each CDR3 is given with its conserved first and last residue. Fields, in order: D gene, V gene, clone size, J gene, CDR3 DNA, CDR3 protein. A D gene is named only where the DNA matches it firmly. The listing skips clone size in some rows; elsewhere it reads once, few, many or a size class.

D gene: TRBD1
V gene: TRBV18
clone size: .
J gene: TRBJ1-1
CDR3 DNA: TGTGCCAGCTCACCACCGACAGGGGGGTTCCCTGAAGCTTTCTTT
CDR3 protein: CASSPPTGGFPEAFF

D gene: .
V gene: TRBV11-3
clone size: .
J gene: TRBJ2-1
CDR3 DNA: TGTGCCAGCAGCTTAGATGGTCGCGGGGACAATGAGCAGTTCTTC
CDR3 protein: CASSLDGRGDNEQFF

D gene: .
V gene: TRBV7-9
clone size: once
J gene: TRBJ2-5
CDR3 DNA: TGTGCCAGCAGCTTATCTCCAGGGGGGCGGGAGACCCAGTACTTC
CDR3 protein: CASSLSPGGRETQYF

D gene: TRBD1
V gene: TRBV18
clone size: few
J gene: TRBJ1-5
CDR3 DNA: TGTGCCAGCTCACCTCGACAGGGTGATCAGCCCCAGCATTTT
CDR3 protein: CASSPRQGDQPQHF

D gene: .
V gene: TRBV7-2
clone size: .
J gene: TRBJ1-5
CDR3 DNA: TGTGCCAGCAGCTTAGCCACAGGGCAGCCCCAGCATTTT
CDR3 protein: CASSLATGQPQHF

D gene: .
V gene: TRBV7-8
clone size: .
J gene: TRBJ1-2
CDR3 DNA: TGTGCCAGCAGCCCTGCAGGGGAAGGGTATGGCTACACCTTC
CDR3 protein: CASSPAGEGYGYTF

D gene: TRBD2
V gene: TRBV11-2
clone size: few
J gene: TRBJ2-7
CDR3 DNA: TGTGCCAGCAGCCGAACCGGGACTAGTAGACGCGAGCAGTACTTC
CDR3 protein: CASSRTGTSRREQYF

D gene: .
V gene: TRBV19
clone size: .
J gene: TRBJ2-5
CDR3 DNA: TGTGCCAGTAGTCCTCGATTGAGGCACCAAGAGACCCAGTACTTC
CDR3 protein: CASSPRLRHQETQYF

D gene: .
V gene: TRBV18
clone size: .
J gene: TRBJ1-2
CDR3 DNA: TGTGCCAGCTCACCACGCGCAGGGGACTATGGCTACACCTTC
CDR3 protein: CASSPRAGDYGYTF

D gene: .
V gene: TRBV10-3
clone size: .
J gene: TRBJ1-5
CDR3 DNA: TGTGCCATCAGTGAGTCCCAAAATCAGCCCCAGCATTTT
CDR3 protein: CAISESQNQPQHF

D gene: .
V gene: TRBV18
clone size: .
J gene: TRBJ2-1
CDR3 DNA: TGTGCCAGCTCACGGCCGCTACAGAGACAGTTCTTC
CDR3 protein: CASSRPLQRQFF

D gene: TRBD2
V gene: TRBV11-2
clone size: .
J gene: TRBJ2-2
CDR3 DNA: TGTGCCAGCAGCGAATGGACTAGCGGGAACACCGGGGAGCTGTTTTTT
CDR3 protein: CASSEWTSGNTGELFF

D gene: .
V gene: TRBV24-1
clone size: .
J gene: TRBJ1-2
CDR3 DNA: TGTGCCACCAGTTCGGGTGGGAACTATGGCTACACCTTC
CDR3 protein: CATSSGGNYGYTF

D gene: .
V gene: TRBV12-3/TRBV12-4
clone size: .
J gene: TRBJ1-5
CDR3 DNA: TGTGCCAGCACTAACAGGTCCGGACAGCCCCAGCATTTT
CDR3 protein: CASTNRSGQPQHF

D gene: TRBD2
V gene: TRBV10-2
clone size: .
J gene: TRBJ2-4
CDR3 DNA: TGCGCCAGCAGTCAAGCGGGGGGTCTAGCCAAAAACATTCAGTACTTC
CDR3 protein: CASSQAGGLAKNIQYF

D gene: TRBD1
V gene: TRBV5-4
clone size: .
J gene: TRBJ1-5
CDR3 DNA: TGTGCCAGCAGCAACGGGACAGCCGCGTTTTCCCAGCATTTT
CDR3 protein: CASSNGTAAFSQHF

D gene: .
V gene: TRBV27
clone size: .
J gene: TRBJ1-2
CDR3 DNA: TGTGCCAGCAGTTTACGTCGAGGGTCGACAGGCTCCATTAACTATGGCTACACCTTC
CDR3 protein: CASSLRRGSTGSINYGYTF

D gene: TRBD1
V gene: TRBV6-5
clone size: .
J gene: TRBJ1-1
CDR3 DNA: TGTGCCAGCAGTTCAGACAGGGGGACGAACACTGAAGCTTTCTTT
CDR3 protein: CASSSDRGTNTEAFF

D gene: TRBD2
V gene: TRBV6-5
clone size: .
J gene: TRBJ2-2
CDR3 DNA: TGTGCCAGCAGTATAGCGGGGTACACCTTGGGGGAGCTGTTTTTT
CDR3 protein: CASSIAGYTLGELFF

D gene: .
V gene: TRBV5-1
clone size: .
J gene: TRBJ1-2
CDR3 DNA: TGCGCCAGCAGCTTCACAACAGAAACAAAGGGCTACACCTTC
CDR3 protein: CASSFTTETKGYTF

D gene: .
V gene: TRBV25-1
clone size: .
J gene: TRBJ1-5
CDR3 DNA: TGTGCCAGCAGGGGTACAGGCAATCAGCCCCAGCATTTT
CDR3 protein: CASRGTGNQPQHF

D gene: .
V gene: TRBV29-1
clone size: .
J gene: TRBJ1-4
CDR3 DNA: TGCAGCGCAGAGAATGAAAAACTGTTTTTT
CDR3 protein: CSAENEKLFF

D gene: TRBD1
V gene: TRBV30
clone size: .
J gene: TRBJ2-7
CDR3 DNA: TGTGCCTGGAGGGACAGGGGGGGGCACGAGCAGTACTTC
CDR3 protein: CAWRDRGGHEQYF

D gene: TRBD1
V gene: TRBV5-1
clone size: .
J gene: TRBJ1-3
CDR3 DNA: TGCGCCAGCAGCAAACAGGGGGGAGACTCTGGAAACACCATATATTTT
CDR3 protein: CASSKQGGDSGNTIYF

D gene: TRBD1
V gene: TRBV2
clone size: .
J gene: TRBJ1-1
CDR3 DNA: TGTGCCAGCAGGCGACAGGGGGCTCGAGACACTGAAGCTTTCTTT
CDR3 protein: CASRRQGARDTEAFF

D gene: .
V gene: TRBV29-1
clone size: .
J gene: TRBJ1-3
CDR3 DNA: TGCAGCGTTACTTCACCGGGTCTCTCTGGAAACACCATATATTTT
CDR3 protein: CSVTSPGLSGNTIYF

D gene: .
V gene: TRBV19
clone size: .
J gene: TRBJ1-1
CDR3 DNA: TGTGCCAGTAGTATAGATCACGGGGGATACACTGAAGCTTTCTTT
CDR3 protein: CASSIDHGGYTEAFF

D gene: .
V gene: TRBV7-9
clone size: .
J gene: TRBJ1-3
CDR3 DNA: TGTGCCAGCAGCCCCCGAGGGGACTCATACGGAAACACCATATATTTT
CDR3 protein: CASSPRGDSYGNTIYF

D gene: .
V gene: TRBV3-1/TRBV3-2
clone size: .
J gene: TRBJ1-1
CDR3 DNA: TGTGCCAGCAGCCAGATAACAGGCTACACTGAAGCTTTCTTT
CDR3 protein: CASSQITGYTEAFF

D gene: .
V gene: TRBV5-5
clone size: .
J gene: TRBJ2-3
CDR3 DNA: TGTGCCAGCACGGGGGGCAGCACAGATACGCAGTATTTT
CDR3 protein: CASTGGSTDTQYF

D gene: .
V gene: TRBV6-5
clone size: .
J gene: TRBJ1-2
CDR3 DNA: TGTGCCAGCAGTTACAGAACCTCGGGGGGCTACACCTTC
CDR3 protein: CASSYRTSGGYTF

D gene: TRBD2
V gene: TRBV11-2
clone size: once
J gene: TRBJ2-1
CDR3 DNA: TGTGCCAGCAGCTTTTGGAGCGGGAGGGGGGGTGAGCAGTTCTTC
CDR3 protein: CASSFWSGRGGEQFF

D gene: TRBD2
V gene: TRBV5-4
clone size: .
J gene: TRBJ2-5
CDR3 DNA: TGTGCCAGCAGGGAACCGGGACTAGCGAGAGAGACCCAGTACTTC
CDR3 protein: CASREPGLARETQYF

D gene: .
V gene: TRBV7-2
clone size: .
J gene: TRBJ1-2
CDR3 DNA: TGTGCCAGCAGCTTATTTCAGGCTAACTATGGCTACACCTTC
CDR3 protein: CASSLFQANYGYTF

D gene: TRBD1
V gene: TRBV11-2
clone size: once
J gene: TRBJ1-1
CDR3 DNA: TGTGCCAGCAGCCGACAGGGGGTGTTTGGCACTGAAGCTTTCTTT
CDR3 protein: CASSRQGVFGTEAFF

D gene: TRBD1
V gene: TRBV18
clone size: .
J gene: TRBJ1-1
CDR3 DNA: TGTGCCAGCTCACCGAGGGGACAGGGGTTCGGAGCTTTCTTT
CDR3 protein: CASSPRGQGFGAFF

D gene: .
V gene: TRBV19
clone size: .
J gene: TRBJ1-2
CDR3 DNA: TGTGCCAGTAGCAGGGACTCGAGAGGCTACACCTTC
CDR3 protein: CASSRDSRGYTF

D gene: TRBD1
V gene: TRBV19
clone size: .
J gene: TRBJ1-5
CDR3 DNA: TGTGCCAGTAGCAGGGACAGGATGGGCAATCAGCCCCAGCATTTT
CDR3 protein: CASSRDRMGNQPQHF

D gene: TRBD1
V gene: TRBV5-1
clone size: .
J gene: TRBJ2-3
CDR3 DNA: TGCGCCAGCAGCTTTACCGGGACAGGGGGCCCAGATACGCAGTATTTT
CDR3 protein: CASSFTGTGGPDTQYF

D gene: TRBD1
V gene: TRBV6-5
clone size: .
J gene: TRBJ1-5
CDR3 DNA: TGTGCCAGCAGTTGGGGACAGGGAATTAGCAATCAGCCCCAGCATTTT
CDR3 protein: CASSWGQGISNQPQHF

D gene: TRBD2
V gene: TRBV4-1
clone size: .
J gene: TRBJ2-3
CDR3 DNA: TGCGCCAGCAGCCTCCGGACTAGCGGGAGGGCCGGAGATACGCAGTATTTT
CDR3 protein: CASSLRTSGRAGDTQYF

D gene: .
V gene: TRBV7-9
clone size: few
J gene: TRBJ1-1
CDR3 DNA: TGTGCCAGCAGCTTTACCCTCTTGACAGATGGGGCTGAAGCTTTCTTT
CDR3 protein: CASSFTLLTDGAEAFF

D gene: TRBD2
V gene: TRBV7-9
clone size: once
J gene: TRBJ2-5
CDR3 DNA: TGTGCCAGCAGCTTAGAGGGGACCGGGACTAACCGGTACTTC
CDR3 protein: CASSLEGTGTNRYF

D gene: .
V gene: TRBV19
clone size: .
J gene: TRBJ1-2
CDR3 DNA: TGTGCCAGTAGTATAGGGTTTGGAGACGGCTACACCTTC
CDR3 protein: CASSIGFGDGYTF

D gene: TRBD1
V gene: TRBV19
clone size: .
J gene: TRBJ1-5
CDR3 DNA: TGTGCCAGTAGTGTGACCAGGGGGGGCAATCAGCCCCAGCATTTT
CDR3 protein: CASSVTRGGNQPQHF

D gene: TRBD1
V gene: TRBV5-4
clone size: .
J gene: TRBJ2-7
CDR3 DNA: TGTGCCAGCAGCTTAGGTGGGGCAGGGGGCTTATACGAGCAGTACTTC
CDR3 protein: CASSLGGAGGLYEQYF

D gene: TRBD2
V gene: TRBV18
clone size: once
J gene: TRBJ2-1
CDR3 DNA: TGTGCCAGCTCAACCGGGACTAGCGGGGGTTACAATGAGCAGTTCTTC
CDR3 protein: CASSTGTSGGYNEQFF

D gene: TRBD2
V gene: TRBV6-5
clone size: .
J gene: TRBJ2-1
CDR3 DNA: TGTGCCAGCACTCCGGGACTAGCGGGAGGGCCGCAGTTCTTC
CDR3 protein: CASTPGLAGGPQFF

D gene: TRBD2
V gene: TRBV10-3
clone size: .
J gene: TRBJ2-1
CDR3 DNA: TGTGCCACCATGTGGGGGGAGGGTGACTTCGATGAGCAGTTCTTC
CDR3 protein: CATMWGEGDFDEQFF

D gene: .
V gene: TRBV7-9
clone size: .
J gene: TRBJ1-1
CDR3 DNA: TGTGCCAGCAGCTTGGCGGAGAGACACACTGAAGCTTTCTTT
CDR3 protein: CASSLAERHTEAFF

D gene: .
V gene: TRBV4-2
clone size: .
J gene: TRBJ1-2
CDR3 DNA: TGTGCCAGCAGCCAAGGGACAGATTTCAACTATGGCTACACCTTC
CDR3 protein: CASSQGTDFNYGYTF

D gene: TRBD1
V gene: TRBV18
clone size: few
J gene: TRBJ1-1
CDR3 DNA: TGTGCCAGCTCACCTCGGGACAGTAACACTGAAGCTTTCTTT
CDR3 protein: CASSPRDSNTEAFF

D gene: TRBD1
V gene: TRBV11-2
clone size: .
J gene: TRBJ2-7
CDR3 DNA: TGTGCCAGCAGCTTTGAGACAGGGGGTTACGAGCAGTACTTC
CDR3 protein: CASSFETGGYEQYF

D gene: TRBD1
V gene: TRBV11-2
clone size: once
J gene: TRBJ2-1
CDR3 DNA: TGTGCCAGCAGCTTGCGACAGGGTCTCGAGCAGTTCTTC
CDR3 protein: CASSLRQGLEQFF

D gene: TRBD1
V gene: TRBV7-9
clone size: .
J gene: TRBJ1-1
CDR3 DNA: TGTGCCAGCAGCTTACAGGGGGAGGTCACTGAAGCTTTCTTT
CDR3 protein: CASSLQGEVTEAFF

D gene: .
V gene: TRBV19
clone size: .
J gene: TRBJ1-4
CDR3 DNA: TGTGCTACCAGTATTATGGGGAGGGCGACTAATGAAAAACTGTTTTTT
CDR3 protein: CATSIMGRATNEKLFF

D gene: TRBD1
V gene: TRBV4-1
clone size: .
J gene: TRBJ1-6
CDR3 DNA: TGCGCCAGCAGCCACACGGGACAGGGAGTGAATTCACCCCTCCACTTT
CDR3 protein: CASSHTGQGVNSPLHF

D gene: .
V gene: TRBV28
clone size: once
J gene: TRBJ1-4
CDR3 DNA: TGTGCCAGCATGAGAGGGAGGGTTGAAAAACTGTTTTTT
CDR3 protein: CASMRGRVEKLFF

D gene: TRBD1
V gene: TRBV19
clone size: .
J gene: TRBJ1-5
CDR3 DNA: TGTGCCAGTAGTATAGAGAGACAGGGTAGTCAGCCCCAGCATTTT
CDR3 protein: CASSIERQGSQPQHF